Only a few counts were recorded for the clone carrying this T cell receptor beta chain. Antigen specificity is unknown. The data were taken from a study of cytomegalovirus exposure and HLA in healthy donors. Findings of the study overall: Across donors, most TCRs were seen rarely, yet some public ones were widespread. In a later analysis, V- and J-gene trimming of beta chains associated with a DCLRE1C missense variant, replicated independently. Later on, an analysis showed TCR association rates differing by HLA locus, with DRB1 the most and HLA-C the fewest.

PCR was performed using 60 Vbeta and 13 Jbeta primers. Assay used: immunoSEQ multiplex PCR; TCRdb lists only in-frame clones, some missing. Altogether roughly 110,000 clones are present, less than 80% being singletons, with the ten largest covering approximately 3.7%. Participants comprised healthy donors of bone marrow. Germline-derived CDR1 and CDR2 are LNHNV and YYDKDF (reference sequence). V shed 0 bases and J shed 4 bases, with 10 bases lying between them. The CDR3 runs to 15 residues. The rearrangement links TRBV15 to TRBJ1-5; perhaps TRBD1 as D (6 bases). The sequencing sample was made of PBMCs. This sequence was found in a man between 60 and 75 years old in good health and CMV-seronegative. The CDR3 coding sequence is TGTGCCACCAGCAGAGATCTGGGGACAAATCAGCCCCAGCATTTT. It specifies CATSRDLGTNQPQHF.